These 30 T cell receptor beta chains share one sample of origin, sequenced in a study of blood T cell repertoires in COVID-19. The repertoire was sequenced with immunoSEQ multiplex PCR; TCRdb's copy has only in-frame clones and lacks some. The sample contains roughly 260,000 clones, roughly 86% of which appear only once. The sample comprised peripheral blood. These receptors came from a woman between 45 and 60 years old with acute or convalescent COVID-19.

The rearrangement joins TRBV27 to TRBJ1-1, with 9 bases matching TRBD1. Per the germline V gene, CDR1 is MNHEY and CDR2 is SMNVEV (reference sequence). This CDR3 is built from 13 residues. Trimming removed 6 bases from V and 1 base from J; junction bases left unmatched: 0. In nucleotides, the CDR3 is TGTGCCAGCAGGGGACAGGGGAACACTGAAGCTTTCTTT. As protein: CASRGQGNTEAFF.

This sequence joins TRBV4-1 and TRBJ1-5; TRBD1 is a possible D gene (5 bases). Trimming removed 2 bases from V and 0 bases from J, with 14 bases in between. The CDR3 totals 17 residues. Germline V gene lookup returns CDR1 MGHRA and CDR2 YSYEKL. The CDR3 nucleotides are TGCGCCAGCAGCCAAATCGGGGGGGGTTATAGCAATCAGCCCCAGCATTTT. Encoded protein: CASSQIGGGYSNQPQHF.

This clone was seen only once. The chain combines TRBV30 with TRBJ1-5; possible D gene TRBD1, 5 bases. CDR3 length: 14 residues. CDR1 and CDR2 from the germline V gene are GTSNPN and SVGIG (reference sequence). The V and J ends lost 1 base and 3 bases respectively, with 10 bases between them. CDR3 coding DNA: TGTGCCTGGAGTGGGACAAACTTCAATCAGCCCCAGCATTTT. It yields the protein CAWSGTNFNQPQHF.

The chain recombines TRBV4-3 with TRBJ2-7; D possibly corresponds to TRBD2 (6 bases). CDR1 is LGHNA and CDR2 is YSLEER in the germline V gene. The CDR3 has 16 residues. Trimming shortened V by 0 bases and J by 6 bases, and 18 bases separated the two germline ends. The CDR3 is CASSQDYMEGSREQYF. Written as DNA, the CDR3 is TGCGCCAGCAGCCAAGATTATATGGAGGGTAGCCGCGAGCAGTACTTC.

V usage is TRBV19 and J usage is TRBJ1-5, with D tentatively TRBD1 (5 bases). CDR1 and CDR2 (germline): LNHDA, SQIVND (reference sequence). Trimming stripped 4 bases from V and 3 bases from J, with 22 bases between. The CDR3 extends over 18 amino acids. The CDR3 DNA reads TGTGCCAGTAGTAGGAGGGGACTACTTTCCGAACCCAATCAGCCCCAGCATTTT. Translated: CASSRRGLLSEPNQPQHF. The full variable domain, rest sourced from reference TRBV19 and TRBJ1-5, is DGGITQSPKYLFRKEGQNVTLSCEQNLNHDAMYWYRQDPGQGLRLIYYSQIVNDFQKGDIAEGYSVSREKKESFPLTVTSAQKNPTAFYLCASSRRGLLSEPNQPQHFGDGTRLSIL.

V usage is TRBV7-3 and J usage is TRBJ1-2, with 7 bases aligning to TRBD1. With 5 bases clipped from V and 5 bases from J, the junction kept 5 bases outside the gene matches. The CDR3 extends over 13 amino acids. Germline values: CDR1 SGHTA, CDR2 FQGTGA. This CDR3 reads CASSPGTVYGYTF. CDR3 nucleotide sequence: TGTGCCAGCAGCCCCGGGACAGTGTATGGCTACACCTTC.

CDR3 sequence: CASSLGLGRGNTEAFF. CDR3 bases: TGCGCCAGCAGCTTGGGACTCGGGCGGGGAAACACTGAAGCTTTCTTT. The chain couples TRBV5-1 to TRBJ1-1; D ambiguous. Germline values: CDR1 SGHRS, CDR2 YFSETQ. V was pared by 0 bases and J by 2 bases, with 14 bases between. CDR3 size: 16 residues.

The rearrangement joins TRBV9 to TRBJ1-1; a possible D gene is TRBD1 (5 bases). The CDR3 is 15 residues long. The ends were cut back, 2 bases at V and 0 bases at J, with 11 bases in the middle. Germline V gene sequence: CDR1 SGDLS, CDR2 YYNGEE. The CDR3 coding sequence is TGTGCCAGCAGCGTTCAACAGGACATGAACACTGAAGCTTTCTTT. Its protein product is CASSVQQDMNTEAFF.

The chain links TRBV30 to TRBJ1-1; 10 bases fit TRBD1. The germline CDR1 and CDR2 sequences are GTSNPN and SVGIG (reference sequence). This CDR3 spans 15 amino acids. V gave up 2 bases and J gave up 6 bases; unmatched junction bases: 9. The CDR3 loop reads CAWSLKTGTGAEAFF. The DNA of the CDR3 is TGTGCCTGGAGTCTGAAAACCGGGACAGGGGCTGAAGCTTTCTTT.

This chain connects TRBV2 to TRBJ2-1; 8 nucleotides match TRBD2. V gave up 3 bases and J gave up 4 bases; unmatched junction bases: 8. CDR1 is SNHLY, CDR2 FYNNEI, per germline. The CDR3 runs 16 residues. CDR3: CASSERAGAAYNEQFF. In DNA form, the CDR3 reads TGTGCCAGCAGTGAGCGAGCGGGAGCCGCATACAATGAGCAGTTCTTC.

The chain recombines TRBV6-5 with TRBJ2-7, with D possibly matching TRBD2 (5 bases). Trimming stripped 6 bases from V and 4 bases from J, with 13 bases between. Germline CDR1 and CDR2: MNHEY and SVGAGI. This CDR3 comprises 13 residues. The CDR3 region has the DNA TGTGCCAGCAGCTACAGCGGAATTTACGAGCAGTACTTC. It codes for CASSYSGIYEQYF.

The chain's CDR3 is CAWTGGRGGYTF. CDR3 DNA sequence: TGTGCCTGGACAGGAGGGAGAGGTGGCTACACCTTC. The genes are TRBV30 and TRBJ1-2; D is unclear. The CDR3 runs 12 residues. V was pared by 4 bases and J by 7 bases, with 13 bases between. Germline V gene sequence: CDR1 GTSNPN, CDR2 SVGIG (reference sequence).

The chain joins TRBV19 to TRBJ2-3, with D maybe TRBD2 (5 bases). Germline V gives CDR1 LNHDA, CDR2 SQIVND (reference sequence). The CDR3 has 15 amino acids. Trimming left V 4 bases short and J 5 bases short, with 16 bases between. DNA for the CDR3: TGTGCCAGTAGTAGTCGTCGGGGTGAGCAAGATACGCAGTATTTT. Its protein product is CASSSRRGEQDTQYF.

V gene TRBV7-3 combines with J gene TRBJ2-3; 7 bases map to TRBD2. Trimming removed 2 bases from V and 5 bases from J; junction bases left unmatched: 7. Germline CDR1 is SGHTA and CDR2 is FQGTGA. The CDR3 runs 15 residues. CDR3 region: CASSLEAGAVDTQYF. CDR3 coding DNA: TGTGCCAGCAGCTTAGAGGCGGGAGCGGTAGATACGCAGTATTTT.

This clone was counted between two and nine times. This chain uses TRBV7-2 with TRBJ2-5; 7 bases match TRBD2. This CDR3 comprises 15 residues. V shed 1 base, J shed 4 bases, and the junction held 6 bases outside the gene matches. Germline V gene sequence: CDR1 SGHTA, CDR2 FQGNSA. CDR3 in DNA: TGTGCCAGCAGCTTAGGAAGCGGGAAAGGAGAGACCCAGTACTTC. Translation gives CASSLGSGKGETQYF. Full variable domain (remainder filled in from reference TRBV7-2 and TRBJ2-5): GAGVSQSPSNKVTEKGKDVELRCDPISGHTALYWYRQSLGQGLEFLIYFQGNSAPDKSGLPSDRFSAERTGGSVSTLTIQRTQQEDSAVYLCASSLGSGKGETQYFGPGTRLLVL.

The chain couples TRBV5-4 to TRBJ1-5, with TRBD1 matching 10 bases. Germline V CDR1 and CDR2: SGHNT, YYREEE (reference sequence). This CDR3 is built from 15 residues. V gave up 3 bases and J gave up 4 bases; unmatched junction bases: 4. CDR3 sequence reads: CASSSDRGPNQPQHF. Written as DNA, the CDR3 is TGTGCCAGCAGCTCTGACAGGGGGCCAAATCAGCCCCAGCATTTT. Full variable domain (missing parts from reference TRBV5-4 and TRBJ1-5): ETGVTQSPTHLIKTRGQQVTLRCSSQSGHNTVSWYQQALGQGPQFIFQYYREEENGRGNFPPRFSGLQFPNYSSELNVNALELDDSALYLCASSSDRGPNQPQHFGDGTRLSIL.

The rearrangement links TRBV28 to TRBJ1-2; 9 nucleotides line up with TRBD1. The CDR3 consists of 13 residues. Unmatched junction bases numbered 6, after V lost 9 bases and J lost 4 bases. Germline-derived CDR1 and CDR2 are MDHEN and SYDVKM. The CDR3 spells CASNNRGPYGYTF. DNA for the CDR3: TGTGCCAGTAACAACAGGGGGCCCTATGGCTACACCTTC.

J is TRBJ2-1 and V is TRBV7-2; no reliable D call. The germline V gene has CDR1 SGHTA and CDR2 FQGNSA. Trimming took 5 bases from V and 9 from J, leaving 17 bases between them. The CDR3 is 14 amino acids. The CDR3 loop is CASSLLISTPEQFF. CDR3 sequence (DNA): TGTGCCAGCAGCCTCCTAATCTCCACGCCTGAGCAGTTCTTC.

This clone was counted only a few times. CDR3 loop: CASKSTGSGETQYF. The CDR3 DNA sequence: TGTGCCAGCAAGTCGACAGGGTCGGGGGAGACCCAGTACTTC. The chain carries TRBV2 and TRBJ2-5, with 7 bases aligning to TRBD1. V shed 7 bases and J 5 bases; nucleotides not matched to a gene: 10. Germline loops: CDR1 SNHLY, CDR2 FYNNEI. The CDR3 sequence is 14 residues long.

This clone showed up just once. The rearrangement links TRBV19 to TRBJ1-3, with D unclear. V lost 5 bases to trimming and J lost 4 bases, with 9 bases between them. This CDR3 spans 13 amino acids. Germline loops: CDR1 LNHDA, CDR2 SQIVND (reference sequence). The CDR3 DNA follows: TGTGCCAGTAGTCTAACCTCCGGAAACACCATATATTTT. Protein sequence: CASSLTSGNTIYF.

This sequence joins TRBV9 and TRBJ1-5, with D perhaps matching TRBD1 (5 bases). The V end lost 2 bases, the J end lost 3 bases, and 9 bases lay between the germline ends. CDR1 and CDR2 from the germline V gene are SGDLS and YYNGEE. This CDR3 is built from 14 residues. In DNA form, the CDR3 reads TGTGCCAGCAGCGTCGGGGGAAACAATCAGCCCCAGCATTTT. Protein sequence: CASSVGGNNQPQHF.

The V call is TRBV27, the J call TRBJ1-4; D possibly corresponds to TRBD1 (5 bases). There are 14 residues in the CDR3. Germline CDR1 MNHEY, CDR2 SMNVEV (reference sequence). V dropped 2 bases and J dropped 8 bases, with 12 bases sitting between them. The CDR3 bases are TGTGCCAGCAGTTTAGGAGGGGCGAGCGAAAAACTGTTTTTT. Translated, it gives CASSLGGASEKLFF.

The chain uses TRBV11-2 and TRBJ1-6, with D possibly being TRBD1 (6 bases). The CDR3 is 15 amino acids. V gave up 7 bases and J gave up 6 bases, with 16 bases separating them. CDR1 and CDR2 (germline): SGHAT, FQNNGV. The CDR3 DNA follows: TGTGCCAGCACCCGGGGGGGACAAGCTAATTCACCCCTCCACTTT. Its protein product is CASTRGGQANSPLHF. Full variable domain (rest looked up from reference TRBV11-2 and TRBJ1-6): EAGVAQSPRYKIIEKRQSVAFWCNPISGHATLYWYQQILGQGPKLLIQFQNNGVVDDSQLPKDRFSAERLKGVDSTLKIQPAKLEDSAVYLCASTRGGQANSPLHFGNGTRLTVT.

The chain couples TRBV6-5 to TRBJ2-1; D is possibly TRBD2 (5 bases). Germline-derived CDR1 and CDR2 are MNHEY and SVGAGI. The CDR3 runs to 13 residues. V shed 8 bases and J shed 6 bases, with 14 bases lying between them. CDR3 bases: TGTGCCAGCCCACCAGGTGGGAGCAATGAGCAGTTCTTC. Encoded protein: CASPPGGSNEQFF.

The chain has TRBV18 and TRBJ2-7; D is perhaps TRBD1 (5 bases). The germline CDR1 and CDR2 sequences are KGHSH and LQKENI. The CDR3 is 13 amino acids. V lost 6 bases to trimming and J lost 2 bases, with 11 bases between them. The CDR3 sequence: CASSQQETYEQYF. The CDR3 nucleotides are TGTGCCAGCTCGCAACAGGAGACCTACGAGCAGTACTTC.

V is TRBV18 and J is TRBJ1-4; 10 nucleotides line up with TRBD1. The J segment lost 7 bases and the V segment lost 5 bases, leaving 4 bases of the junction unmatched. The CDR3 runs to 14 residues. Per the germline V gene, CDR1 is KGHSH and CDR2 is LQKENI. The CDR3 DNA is TGTGCCAGCTCAGATGACAGGGGGCGTGAAAAACTGTTTTTT. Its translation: CASSDDRGREKLFF. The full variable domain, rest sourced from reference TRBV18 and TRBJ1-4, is NAGVMQNPRHLVRRRGQEARLRCSPMKGHSHVYWYRQLPEEGLKFMVYLQKENIIDESGMPKERFSAEFPKEGPSILRIQQVVRGDSAAYFCASSDDRGREKLFFGSGTQLSVL.

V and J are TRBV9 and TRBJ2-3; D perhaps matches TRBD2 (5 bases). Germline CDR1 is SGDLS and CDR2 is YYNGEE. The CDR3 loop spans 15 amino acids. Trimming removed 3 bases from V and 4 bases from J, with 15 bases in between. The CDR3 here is CASSESRSGADTQYF. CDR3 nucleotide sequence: TGTGCCAGCAGCGAGAGCCGCAGCGGCGCAGATACGCAGTATTTT.

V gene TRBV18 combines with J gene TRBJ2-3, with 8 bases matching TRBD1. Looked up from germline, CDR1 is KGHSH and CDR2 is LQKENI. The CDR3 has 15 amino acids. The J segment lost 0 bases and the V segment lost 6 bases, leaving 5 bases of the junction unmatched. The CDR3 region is CASSPGGSSTDTQYF. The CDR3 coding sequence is TGTGCCAGCTCTCCAGGGGGCTCTAGCACAGATACGCAGTATTTT.

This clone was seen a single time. This CDR3 reads CASSTDIPYEQYF. The DNA for the CDR3 is TGTGCCAGCAGCACGGACATCCCCTACGAGCAGTACTTC. The rearrangement uses TRBV7-9 and TRBJ2-7; the D gene is possibly TRBD1 (5 bases). Germline values: CDR1 SEHNR, CDR2 FQNEAQ (reference sequence). The CDR3 spans 13 residues. V lost 5 bases to trimming and J lost 2 bases, with 10 bases between them. The full variable domain, with the rest looked up from reference TRBV7-9 and TRBJ2-7, is DTGVSQNPRHKITKRGQNVTFRCDPISEHNRLYWYRQTLGQGPEFLTYFQNEAQLEKSRLLSDRFSAERPKGSFSTLEIQRTEQGDSAMYLCASSTDIPYEQYFGPGTRLTVT.

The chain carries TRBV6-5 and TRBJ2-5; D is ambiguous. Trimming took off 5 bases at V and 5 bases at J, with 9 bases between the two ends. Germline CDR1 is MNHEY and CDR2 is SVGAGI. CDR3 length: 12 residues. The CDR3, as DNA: TGTGCCAGCAGTCAGGTTCTCGAGACCCAGTACTTC. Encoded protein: CASSQVLETQYF.